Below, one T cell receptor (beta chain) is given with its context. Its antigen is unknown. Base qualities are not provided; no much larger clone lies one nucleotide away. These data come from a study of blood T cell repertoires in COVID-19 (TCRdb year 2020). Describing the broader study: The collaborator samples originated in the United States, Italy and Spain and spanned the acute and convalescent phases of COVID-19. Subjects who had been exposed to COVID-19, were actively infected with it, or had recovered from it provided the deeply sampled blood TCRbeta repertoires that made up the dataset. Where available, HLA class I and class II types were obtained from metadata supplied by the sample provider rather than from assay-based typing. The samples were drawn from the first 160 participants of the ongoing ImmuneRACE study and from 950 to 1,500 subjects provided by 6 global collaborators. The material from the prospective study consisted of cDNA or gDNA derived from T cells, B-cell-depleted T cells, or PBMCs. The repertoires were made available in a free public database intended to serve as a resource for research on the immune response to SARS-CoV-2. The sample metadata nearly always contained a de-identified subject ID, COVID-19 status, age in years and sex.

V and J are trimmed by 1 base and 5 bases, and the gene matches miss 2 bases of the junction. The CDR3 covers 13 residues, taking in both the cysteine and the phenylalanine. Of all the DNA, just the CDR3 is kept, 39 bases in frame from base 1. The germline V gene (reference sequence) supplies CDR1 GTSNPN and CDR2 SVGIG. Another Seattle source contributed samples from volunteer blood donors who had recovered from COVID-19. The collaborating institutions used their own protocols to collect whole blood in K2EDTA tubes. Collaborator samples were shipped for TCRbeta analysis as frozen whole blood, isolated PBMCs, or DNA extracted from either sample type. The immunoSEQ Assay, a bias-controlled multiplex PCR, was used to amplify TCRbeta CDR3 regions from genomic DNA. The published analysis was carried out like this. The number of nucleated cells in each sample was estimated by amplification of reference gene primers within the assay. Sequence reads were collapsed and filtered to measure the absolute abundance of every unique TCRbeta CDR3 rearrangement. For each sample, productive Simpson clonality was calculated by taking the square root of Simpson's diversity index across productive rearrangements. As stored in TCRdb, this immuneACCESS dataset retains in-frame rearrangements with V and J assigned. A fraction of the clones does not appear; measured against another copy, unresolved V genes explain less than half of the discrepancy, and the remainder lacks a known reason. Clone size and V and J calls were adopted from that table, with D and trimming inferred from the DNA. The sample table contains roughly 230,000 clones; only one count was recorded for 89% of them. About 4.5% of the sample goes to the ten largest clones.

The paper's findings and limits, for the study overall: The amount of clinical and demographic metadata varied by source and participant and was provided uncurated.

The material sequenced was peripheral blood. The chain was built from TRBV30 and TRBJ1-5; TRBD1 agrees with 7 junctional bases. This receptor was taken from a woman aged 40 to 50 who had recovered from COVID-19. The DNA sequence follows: TGTGCCTGGAGTGGTCAGGGGGATCAGCCCCAGCATTTT. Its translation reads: CAWSGQGDQPQHF.